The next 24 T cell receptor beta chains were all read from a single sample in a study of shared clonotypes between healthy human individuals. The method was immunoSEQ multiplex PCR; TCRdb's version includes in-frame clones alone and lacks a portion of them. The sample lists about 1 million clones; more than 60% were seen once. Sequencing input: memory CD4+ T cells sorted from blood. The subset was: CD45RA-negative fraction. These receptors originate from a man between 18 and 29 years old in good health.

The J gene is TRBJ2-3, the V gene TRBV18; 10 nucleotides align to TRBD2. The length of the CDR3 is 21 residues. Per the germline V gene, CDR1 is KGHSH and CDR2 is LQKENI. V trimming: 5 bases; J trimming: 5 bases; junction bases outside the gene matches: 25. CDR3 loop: CASSYYPTGSGASGREDTQYF. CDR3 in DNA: TGTGCCAGCTCATACTATCCGACAGGGTCAGGGGCTAGCGGGAGAGAAGATACGCAGTATTTT.

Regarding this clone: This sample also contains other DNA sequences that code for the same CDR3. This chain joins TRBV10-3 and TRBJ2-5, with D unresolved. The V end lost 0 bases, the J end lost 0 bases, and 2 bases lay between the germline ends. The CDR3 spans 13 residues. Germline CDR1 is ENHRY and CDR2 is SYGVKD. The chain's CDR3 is CAISESYQETQYF. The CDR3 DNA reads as TGTGCCATCAGTGAGTCGTACCAAGAGACCCAGTACTTC.

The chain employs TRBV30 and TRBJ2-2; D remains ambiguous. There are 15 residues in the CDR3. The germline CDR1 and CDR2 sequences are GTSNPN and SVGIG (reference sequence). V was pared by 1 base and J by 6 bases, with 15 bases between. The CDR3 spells CAWSGTRSRPGELFF. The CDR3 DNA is TGTGCCTGGAGTGGCACTCGGTCTAGGCCCGGGGAGCTGTTTTTT.

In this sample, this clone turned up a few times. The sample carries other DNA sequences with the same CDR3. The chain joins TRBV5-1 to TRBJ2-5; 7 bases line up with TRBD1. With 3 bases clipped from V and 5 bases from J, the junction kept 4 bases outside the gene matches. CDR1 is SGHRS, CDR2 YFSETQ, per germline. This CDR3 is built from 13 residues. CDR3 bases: TGCGCCAGCAGCTCGACAGGGTGGGAGACCCAGTACTTC. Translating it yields CASSSTGWETQYF.

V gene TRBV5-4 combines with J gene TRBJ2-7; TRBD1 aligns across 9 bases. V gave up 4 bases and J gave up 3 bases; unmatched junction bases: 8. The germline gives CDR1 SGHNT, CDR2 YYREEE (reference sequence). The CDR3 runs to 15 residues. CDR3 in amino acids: CASSVGQGLIYEQYF. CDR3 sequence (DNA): TGTGCCAGCAGCGTTGGACAGGGGTTGATCTACGAGCAGTACTTC.

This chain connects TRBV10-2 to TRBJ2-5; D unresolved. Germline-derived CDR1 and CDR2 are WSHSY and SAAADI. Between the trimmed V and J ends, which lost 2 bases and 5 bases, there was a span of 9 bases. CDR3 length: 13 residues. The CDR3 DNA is TGCGCCAGCAGTGAGATGGCCACGGAGACCCAGTACTTC. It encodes CASSEMATETQYF.

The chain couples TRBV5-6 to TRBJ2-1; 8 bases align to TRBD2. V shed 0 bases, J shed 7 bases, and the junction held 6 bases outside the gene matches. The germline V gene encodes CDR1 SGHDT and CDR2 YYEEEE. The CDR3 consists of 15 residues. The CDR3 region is CASSLGSGSRNEQFF. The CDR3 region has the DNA TGTGCCAGCAGCTTGGGGAGCGGGAGTCGGAATGAGCAGTTCTTC.

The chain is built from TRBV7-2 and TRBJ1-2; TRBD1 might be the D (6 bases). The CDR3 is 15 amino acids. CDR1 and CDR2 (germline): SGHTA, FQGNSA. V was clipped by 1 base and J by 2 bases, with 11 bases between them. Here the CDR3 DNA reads TGTGCCAGCAGCTTAGTCCAGGGGCCAAACTATGGCTACACCTTC. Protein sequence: CASSLVQGPNYGYTF.

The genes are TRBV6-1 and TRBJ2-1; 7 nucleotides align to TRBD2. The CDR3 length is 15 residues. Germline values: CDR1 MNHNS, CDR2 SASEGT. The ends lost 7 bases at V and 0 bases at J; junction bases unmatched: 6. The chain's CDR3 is CASNRRGVSYNEQFF. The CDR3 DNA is TGTGCCAGCAACCGACGGGGGGTCTCCTACAATGAGCAGTTCTTC.

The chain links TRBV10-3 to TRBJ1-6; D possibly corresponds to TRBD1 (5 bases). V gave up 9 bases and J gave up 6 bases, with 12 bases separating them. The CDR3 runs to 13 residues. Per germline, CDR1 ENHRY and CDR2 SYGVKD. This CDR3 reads CAISTVLNSPLHF. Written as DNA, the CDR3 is TGTGCCATTTCGACAGTCCTTAATTCACCCCTCCACTTT.

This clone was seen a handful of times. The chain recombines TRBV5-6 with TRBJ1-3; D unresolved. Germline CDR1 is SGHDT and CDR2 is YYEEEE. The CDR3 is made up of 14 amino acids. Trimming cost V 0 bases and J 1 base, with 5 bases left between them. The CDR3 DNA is TGTGCCAGCAGCTTGGGGCCTTCTGGAAACACCATATATTTT. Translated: CASSLGPSGNTIYF.

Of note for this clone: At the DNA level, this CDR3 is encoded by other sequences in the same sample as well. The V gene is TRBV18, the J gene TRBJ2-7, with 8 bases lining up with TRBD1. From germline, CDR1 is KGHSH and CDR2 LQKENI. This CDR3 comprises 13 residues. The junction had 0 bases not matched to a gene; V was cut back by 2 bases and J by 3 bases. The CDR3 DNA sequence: TGTGCCAGCTCACCAACAGGGGGCTACGAGCAGTACTTC. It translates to CASSPTGGYEQYF.

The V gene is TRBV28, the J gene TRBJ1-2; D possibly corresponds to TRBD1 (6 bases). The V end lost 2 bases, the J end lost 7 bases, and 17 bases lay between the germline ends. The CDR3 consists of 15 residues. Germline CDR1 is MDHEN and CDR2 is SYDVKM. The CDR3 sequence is CASSLGRGSPRGYTF. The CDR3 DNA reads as TGTGCCAGCAGTTTAGGCAGGGGATCTCCTCGTGGCTACACCTTC.

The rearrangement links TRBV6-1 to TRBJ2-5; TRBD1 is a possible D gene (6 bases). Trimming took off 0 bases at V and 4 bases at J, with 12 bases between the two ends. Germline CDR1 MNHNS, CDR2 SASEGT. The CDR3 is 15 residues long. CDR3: CASSEAQGKVETQYF. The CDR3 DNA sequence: TGTGCCAGCAGTGAAGCCCAGGGGAAGGTAGAGACCCAGTACTTC.

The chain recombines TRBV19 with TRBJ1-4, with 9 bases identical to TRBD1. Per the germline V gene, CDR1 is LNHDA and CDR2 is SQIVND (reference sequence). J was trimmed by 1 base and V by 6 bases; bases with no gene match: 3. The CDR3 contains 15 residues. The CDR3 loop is CASRVDRGTNEKLFF. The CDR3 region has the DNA TGTGCCAGTAGGGTGGACAGGGGAACTAATGAAAAACTGTTTTTT.

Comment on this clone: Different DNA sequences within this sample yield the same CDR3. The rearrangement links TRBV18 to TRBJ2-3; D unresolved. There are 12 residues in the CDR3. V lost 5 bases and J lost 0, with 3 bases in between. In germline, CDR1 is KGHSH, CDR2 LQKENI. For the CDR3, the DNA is TGTGCCAGCTCATCTAGCACAGATACGCAGTATTTT. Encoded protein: CASSSSTDTQYF.

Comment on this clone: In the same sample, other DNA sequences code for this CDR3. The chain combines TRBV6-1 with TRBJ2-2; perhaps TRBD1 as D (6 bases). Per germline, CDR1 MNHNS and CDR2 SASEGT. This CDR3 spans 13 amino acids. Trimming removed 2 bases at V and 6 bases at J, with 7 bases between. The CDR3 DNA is TGTGCCAGCAGTGAAACAGGGCCCGGGGAGCTGTTTTTT. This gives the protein CASSETGPGELFF.

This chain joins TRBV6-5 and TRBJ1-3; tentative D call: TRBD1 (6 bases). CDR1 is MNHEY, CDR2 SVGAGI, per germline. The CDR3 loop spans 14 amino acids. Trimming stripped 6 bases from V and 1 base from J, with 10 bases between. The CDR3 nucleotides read TGTGCCAGCAGCGGAGGGACATCTGGAAACACCATATATTTT. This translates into CASSGGTSGNTIYF.

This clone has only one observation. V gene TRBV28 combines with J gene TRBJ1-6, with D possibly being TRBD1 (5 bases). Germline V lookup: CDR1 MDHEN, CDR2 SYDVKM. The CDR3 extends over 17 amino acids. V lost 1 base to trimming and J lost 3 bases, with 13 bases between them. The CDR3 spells CASSLFRGRGYNSPLHF. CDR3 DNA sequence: TGTGCCAGCAGTTTATTTCGGGGAAGGGGCTATAATTCACCCCTCCACTTT.

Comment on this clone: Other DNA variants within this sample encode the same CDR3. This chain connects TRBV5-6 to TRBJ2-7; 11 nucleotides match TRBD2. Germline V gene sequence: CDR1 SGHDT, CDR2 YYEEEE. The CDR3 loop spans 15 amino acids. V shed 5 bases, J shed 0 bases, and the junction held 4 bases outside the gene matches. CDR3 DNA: TGTGCCAGCAGTACACTAGCGGGGGCCTCCTACGAGCAGTACTTC. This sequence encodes CASSTLAGASYEQYF.

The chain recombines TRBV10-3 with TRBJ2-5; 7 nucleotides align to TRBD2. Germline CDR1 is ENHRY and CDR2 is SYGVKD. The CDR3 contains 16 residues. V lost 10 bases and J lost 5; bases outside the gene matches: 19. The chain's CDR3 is CASGAPSGGTRETQYF. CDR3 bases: TGTGCCAGCGGGGCCCCCTCGGGAGGAACTAGGGAGACCCAGTACTTC.

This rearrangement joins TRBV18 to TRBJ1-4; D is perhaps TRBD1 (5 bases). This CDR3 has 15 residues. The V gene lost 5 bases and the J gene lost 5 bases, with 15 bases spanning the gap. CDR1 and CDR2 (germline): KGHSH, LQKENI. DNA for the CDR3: TGTGCCAGCTCAGGAGCGGGGACCAGGAATGAAAAACTGTTTTTT. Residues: CASSGAGTRNEKLFF.

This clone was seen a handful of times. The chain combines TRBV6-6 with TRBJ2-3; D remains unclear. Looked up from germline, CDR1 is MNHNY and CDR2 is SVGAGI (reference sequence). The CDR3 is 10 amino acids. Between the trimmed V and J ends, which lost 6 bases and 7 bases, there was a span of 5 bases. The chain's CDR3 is CASRRNTQYF. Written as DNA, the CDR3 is TGTGCCAGCAGGAGAAATACGCAGTATTTT.

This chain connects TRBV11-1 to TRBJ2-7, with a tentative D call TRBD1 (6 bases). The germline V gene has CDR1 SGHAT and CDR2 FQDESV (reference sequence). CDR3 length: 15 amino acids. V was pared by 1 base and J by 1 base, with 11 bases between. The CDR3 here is CASSLGFDRSYEQYF. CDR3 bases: TGTGCCAGCAGCTTAGGATTCGACAGGTCCTACGAGCAGTACTTC.